This entry is about one TCR beta chain. The source of the sample is a study of blood T cell repertoires in COVID-19. Study-level background: Spain, Italy and the United States supplied samples that represented acute and convalescent COVID-19. T cells, B-cell-depleted T cells, or PBMCs provided the cDNA or gDNA that served as material.

Adults between about 18 and 95 years of age took part from 24 US areas. The CDR3 is 12 amino acids. V was clipped by 4 bases and J by 7 bases, with 13 bases between them. Germline loops: CDR1 GTSNPN, CDR2 SVGIG (reference sequence). Original methodology: Reference gene primer amplification in the assay estimated nucleated cell counts. This table comes from immunoSEQ multiplex PCR, and its TCRdb copy is limited to in-frame clones, with some not included. D and trimming come from the DNA, and the V and J calls and clone size come from that table. The data hold 150,000 or so clones, with roughly 87% observed a single time.

The sample was PBMCs or T cells enriched from blood (not recorded which). The TCR sequence derives from a human donor with acute COVID-19. The donor label of this sample is uncertain. The rearrangement links TRBV30 to TRBJ1-2; a possible D gene is TRBD1 (5 bases). The CDR3 coding sequence is TGTGCCTGGATCCCGCCCACAGGTGGCTACACCTTC. Its protein is CAWIPPTGGYTF. The full variable domain, in which reference TRBV30 and TRBJ1-2 provide the parts outside the CDR3, is SQTIHQWPATLVQPVGSPLSLECTVEGTSNPNLYWYRQAAGRGLQLLFYSVGIGQISSEVPQNLSASRPQDRQFILSSKKLLLSDSGFYLCAWIPPTGGYTFGSGTRLTVV.